Below are 24 T cell receptor beta chains sequenced from a single sample in a study of blood T cell repertoires in COVID-19. The table came from immunoSEQ multiplex PCR; TCRdb's copy has only in-frame clones and leaves some out. The data hold about 60,000 clones, with approximately 82% observed a single time. Source material: peripheral blood. Receptor source: a human donor in a cohort sampled during active COVID-19.

V usage is TRBV7-9 and J usage is TRBJ2-1; 16 bases align to TRBD2. In germline, CDR1 is SEHNR, CDR2 FQNEAQ (reference sequence). The CDR3 extends over 14 amino acids. V was clipped by 5 bases and J by 15 bases; unmatched bases: 7. CDR3 protein: CASSAGTSGRASFF. Here the CDR3 DNA reads TGTGCCAGCAGCGCCGGGACTAGCGGGAGGGCCTCGTTCTTC.

This chain joins TRBV29-1 and TRBJ2-7; 9 bases agree with TRBD1. The ends lost 2 bases at V and 2 bases at J; junction bases unmatched: 7. Germline CDR1 is SQVTM and CDR2 is ANQGSEA. The CDR3 has 15 amino acids. CDR3 amino acids: CSVELNDRGTYEQYF. As DNA, the CDR3 is TGCAGCGTTGAATTAAACGACAGGGGGACCTACGAGCAGTACTTC.

This clone came up once. V is TRBV27 and J is TRBJ1-2, with D possibly being TRBD1 (5 bases). Germline V CDR1 and CDR2: MNHEY, SMNVEV (reference sequence). There are 13 residues in the CDR3. V lost 5 bases to trimming and J lost 7 bases, with 14 bases between them. The CDR3 is CASSIPGSLGYTF. For the CDR3, the DNA is TGTGCCAGCAGTATTCCAGGGTCTCTTGGCTACACCTTC.

V gene TRBV24-1 combines with J gene TRBJ2-3; a possible D gene is TRBD2 (5 bases). The CDR3 is 14 amino acids. V lost 12 bases and J 2 bases, leaving 17 bases between the germline ends. Germline CDR1 is KGHDR and CDR2 is SFDVKD. CDR3 protein: CAFPKDSYTDTQYF. The CDR3, as DNA: TGTGCCTTCCCGAAGGACTCCTACACAGATACGCAGTATTTT.

V and J are TRBV19 and TRBJ2-5; possibly TRBD2 for D (6 bases). V lost 7 bases and J 9 bases, leaving 27 bases between the germline ends. The CDR3 length is 16 residues. The germline gives CDR1 LNHDA, CDR2 SQIVND (reference sequence). The CDR3 bases are TGTGCCAGTACCCCCGGCGGGGCAAGGGGAGGAGGTGCCCAGTACTTC. Translated: CASTPGGARGGGAQYF.

This rearrangement joins TRBV27 to TRBJ1-2; unclear D gene. The germline V and J ends were trimmed by 5 bases and 8 bases, with 24 bases remaining between them. The V gene's germline CDR1 is MNHEY and CDR2 SMNVEV (reference sequence). This CDR3 is built from 16 residues. The CDR3 DNA reads as TGTGCCAGCAGTAGAACCGGGTCCTTTCTTAGCGGCGGCTACACCTTC. The encoded protein is CASSRTGSFLSGGYTF.

The J gene is TRBJ1-2, the V gene TRBV7-9; 8 nucleotides agree with TRBD1. The CDR3 is 16 residues long. V shed 5 bases, J shed 5 bases, and the junction held 13 bases outside the gene matches. CDR1 is SEHNR, CDR2 FQNEAQ, per germline (reference sequence). CDR3 DNA: TGTGCCAGCAGCCTCACAGGGGGATCGGTTCGGTATGGCTACACCTTC. It yields the protein CASSLTGGSVRYGYTF.

Details on this clone: At one end, the junction sequence differs from germline, possibly due to a read error. The identical CDR3 is also encoded by other nucleotide sequences in the sample. The chain carries TRBV3-1 (or the pseudogene TRBV3-2) and TRBJ2-7, with 7 bases fitting TRBD2. This CDR3 spans 14 amino acids. The V gene's germline CDR1 is LGHDT and CDR2 YNNKEL (reference sequence). In DNA, the CDR3 is TGCGCCAGCAGCTACTCAGCGGGGTCCTACGAGCAGTACTTC. This codes for CASSYSAGSYEQYF.

The chain employs TRBV11-3 and TRBJ2-1; 8 bases are a match to TRBD2. Germline V CDR1 and CDR2: SGHNT, YENEEA. This CDR3 is built from 15 residues. J lost 4 bases, V lost 8 bases, and 10 bases had no gene match. CDR3 sequence (DNA): TGTGCCAGCTCCCCCCTGGCGGGAGGTTACAATGAGCAGTTCTTC. Translating gives CASSPLAGGYNEQFF.

This clone was detected a few times. The DNA for the CDR3 is TGTGCCAGCAGCTTAATTCTTTCAGGGGGCGAAGATAGCAATCAGCCCCAGCATTTT. As protein: CASSLILSGGEDSNQPQHF. The chain carries TRBV7-4 and TRBJ1-5; TRBD1 aligns across 8 bases. CDR3 length: 19 residues. V was pared by 2 bases and J by 0 bases, with 12 bases of the junction left unmatched. Germline V gene sequence: CDR1 SGHVT, CDR2 SQSDAQ. Complete variable domain (other parts from reference TRBV7-4 and TRBJ1-5): GAGVSQSPRYKVAKRGRDVALRCDSISGHVTLYWYRQTLGQGSEVLTYSQSDAQRDKSGRPSGRFSAERPERSVSTLKIQRTEQGDSAVYLCASSLILSGGEDSNQPQHFGDGTRLSIL.

This chain connects TRBV5-4 to TRBJ2-1; 10 nucleotides match TRBD2. The V and J ends lost 4 bases and 3 bases, in that order; junction bases with no gene match: 4. The CDR3 loop spans 15 amino acids. Per the germline V gene, CDR1 is SGHNT and CDR2 is YYREEE (reference sequence). This CDR3 reads CASSPGLADYNEQFF. The CDR3 region has the DNA TGTGCCAGCAGCCCTGGACTAGCGGACTACAATGAGCAGTTCTTC.

V gene TRBV5-4 combines with J gene TRBJ2-3, with 8 bases that match TRBD2. The CDR3 loop spans 17 amino acids. Germline V gene sequence: CDR1 SGHNT, CDR2 YYREEE (reference sequence). J was trimmed by 4 bases and V by 4 bases; bases with no gene match: 14. CDR3 nucleotides: TGTGCCAGCAGCCCCCGGGGGGGAGCGGGAGCGGCAGATACGCAGTATTTT. It is translated as CASSPRGGAGAADTQYF.

The table lists this clone with a few counts. The chain employs TRBV7-2 and TRBJ1-5; 10 bases agree with TRBD1. CDR3 length: 15 residues. Germline-derived CDR1 and CDR2 are SGHTA and FQGNSA. J lost 5 bases, V lost 5 bases, and 6 bases had no gene match. CDR3 residues: CASSPMTGGDQPQHF. In nucleotides, the CDR3 is TGTGCCAGCAGCCCAATGACAGGGGGCGATCAGCCCCAGCATTTT.

This chain uses TRBV18 with TRBJ1-2; 9 positions match TRBD1. V was clipped by 4 bases and J by 1 base; unmatched bases: 4. CDR1 and CDR2 (germline): KGHSH, LQKENI. The CDR3 extends over 15 amino acids. The CDR3 DNA sequence: TGTGCCAGCTCACTGGGACAGGGATTTAACTATGGCTACACCTTC. Translating it yields CASSLGQGFNYGYTF.

V gene TRBV12-3 or TRBV12-4 combines with J gene TRBJ1-2, with D possibly matching TRBD1 (5 bases). V shed 2 bases and J shed 8 bases, with 9 bases lying between them. CDR3 length equals 12 residues. CDR3 DNA sequence: TGTGCCAGCAGTTTAAGGGGATTGGGCTACACCTTC. The encoded protein is CASSLRGLGYTF.

The chain employs TRBV20-1 and TRBJ2-7, with D possibly matching TRBD2 (6 bases). The CDR3 runs 13 residues. V was cut by 3 bases and J by 5 bases, with 14 bases left in between. Germline CDR1 and CDR2: DFQATT and SNEGSKA (reference sequence). CDR3 in amino acids: CSASGMGGNEQYF. Written as DNA, the CDR3 is TGCAGTGCTAGTGGTATGGGCGGGAACGAGCAGTACTTC.

This sequence joins TRBV10-3 and TRBJ2-2; TRBD1 is a possible D gene (6 bases). V was cut by 2 bases and J by 9 bases, with 13 bases left in between. This CDR3 has 14 amino acids. Germline values: CDR1 ENHRY, CDR2 SYGVKD. The CDR3 sequence is CAISETQQGWELFF. In DNA form, the CDR3 reads TGTGCCATCAGTGAGACGCAACAGGGCTGGGAGCTGTTTTTT.

As concerns this clone: An end of the junction does not agree with germline; a read error may underlie this. The V and J genes are TRBV5-6 and TRBJ1-5, with D uncertain. This CDR3 region has 14 residues. CDR1 is SGHDT and CDR2 is YYEEEE in the germline V gene. The CDR3 DNA follows: TGCGCCCCGATGCGCGGGTATAGCAATCAGCCCCAGCATTTT. Translated, it gives CAPMRGYSNQPQHF.

This rearrangement joins TRBV2 to TRBJ1-4; no reliable D call. V was shortened by 4 bases and J by 4 bases, with 13 bases between the two germline ends. This CDR3 has 15 amino acids. Germline V CDR1 and CDR2: SNHLY, FYNNEI. The CDR3 sequence: CASSGQVLGNEKLFF. CDR3 in DNA: TGTGCCAGCAGTGGCCAGGTTCTTGGTAATGAAAAACTGTTTTTT.

V usage is TRBV7-8 and J usage is TRBJ1-4, with 11 bases lining up with TRBD1. Germline CDR1 and CDR2: SGHVS and FQNEAQ. CDR3 length: 16 amino acids. Germline trimming cut 4 bases from V and 12 bases from J; bases unmatched to any gene: 13. The chain's CDR3 is CASSSKRDRGLRELFF. CDR3 coding DNA: TGTGCCAGCAGCTCGAAACGGGACAGGGGGTTGAGGGAACTGTTTTTT.

V and J are TRBV7-8 and TRBJ2-7, with a weak D call TRBD2 (5 bases). Trimming shortened V by 5 bases and J by 2 bases, and 16 bases separated the two germline ends. CDR1 and CDR2 from the germline V gene are SGHVS and FQNEAQ. The CDR3 has 15 amino acids. In DNA, the CDR3 is TGTGCCAGCAGCGGTAGGGAGCAGAGCACCTACGAGCAGTACTTC. As protein: CASSGREQSTYEQYF.

The chain is built from TRBV6-5 and TRBJ1-1; a weak D match, TRBD1 (5 bases). The germline V and J ends were trimmed by 4 bases and 2 bases, with 17 bases remaining between them. The CDR3 contains 16 residues. Germline loops: CDR1 MNHEY, CDR2 SVGAGI. In nucleotides, the CDR3 is TGTGCCAGCAGTTTTACCGGGACTGGACGCAACACTGAAGCTTTCTTT. Translated, it gives CASSFTGTGRNTEAFF.

The table lists this clone with a count of one. The CDR3 here is CASSFTGGGGPQHF. CDR3 sequence (DNA): TGCGCCAGCAGCTTCACAGGGGGGGGTGGGCCCCAGCATTTT. The V gene is TRBV5-1, the J gene TRBJ1-5; 8 nucleotides line up with TRBD1. The V gene end was trimmed by 2 bases and the J gene end by 9 bases; junction bases not matched to a gene: 7. The CDR3 has 14 amino acids. Germline lookup yields CDR1 SGHRS and CDR2 YFSETQ. The entire variable domain, with the rest obtained from reference TRBV5-1 and TRBJ1-5, is as follows: KAGVTQTPRYLIKTRGQQVTLSCSPISGHRSVSWYQQTPGQGLQFLFEYFSETQRNKGNFPGRFSGRQFSNSRSEMNVSTLELGDSALYLCASSFTGGGGPQHFGDGTRLSIL.

As concerns this clone: The germline gene is not matched at one end of the junction; a read error may be the cause. The gene calls are TRBV5-1 and TRBJ2-7, with TRBD2 identical over 10 bases. Germline loops: CDR1 SGHRS, CDR2 YFSETQ. CDR3 length equals 15 residues. The CDR3 region has the DNA TGCGCCAGCACCTTGGGGGGACTAGCGAATTACGAGCAGTACTTC. Protein product: CASTLGGLANYEQYF.